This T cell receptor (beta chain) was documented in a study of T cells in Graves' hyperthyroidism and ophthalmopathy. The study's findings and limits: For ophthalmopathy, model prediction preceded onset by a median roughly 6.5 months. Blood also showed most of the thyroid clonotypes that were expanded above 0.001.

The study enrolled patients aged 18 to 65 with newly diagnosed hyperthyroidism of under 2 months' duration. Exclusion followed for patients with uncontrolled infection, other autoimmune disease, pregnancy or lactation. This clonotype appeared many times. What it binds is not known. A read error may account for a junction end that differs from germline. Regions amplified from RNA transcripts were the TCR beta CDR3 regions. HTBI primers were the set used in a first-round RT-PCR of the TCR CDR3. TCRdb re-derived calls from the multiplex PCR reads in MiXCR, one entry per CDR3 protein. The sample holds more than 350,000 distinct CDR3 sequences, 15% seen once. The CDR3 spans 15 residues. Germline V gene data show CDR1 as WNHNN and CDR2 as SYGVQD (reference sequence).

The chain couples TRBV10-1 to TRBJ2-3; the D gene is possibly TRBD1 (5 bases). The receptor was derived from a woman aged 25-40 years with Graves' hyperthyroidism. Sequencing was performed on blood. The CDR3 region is CASSGSGTGTDTQYF. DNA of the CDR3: TGCGCCAGCAGTGGGAGTGGTACAGGCACGGATACGCAGTATTTT.